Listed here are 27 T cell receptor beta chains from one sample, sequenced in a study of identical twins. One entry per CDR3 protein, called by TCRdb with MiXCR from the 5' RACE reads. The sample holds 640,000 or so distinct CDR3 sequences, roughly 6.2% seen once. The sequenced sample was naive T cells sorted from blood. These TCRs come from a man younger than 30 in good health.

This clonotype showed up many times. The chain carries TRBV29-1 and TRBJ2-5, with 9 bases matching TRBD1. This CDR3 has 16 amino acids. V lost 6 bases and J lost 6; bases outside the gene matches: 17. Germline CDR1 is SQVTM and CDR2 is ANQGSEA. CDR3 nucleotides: TGCAGCGTCTCCTTTGACGGGACAGGGAAAAGGAAGACCCAGTACTTC. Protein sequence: CSVSFDGTGKRKTQYF.

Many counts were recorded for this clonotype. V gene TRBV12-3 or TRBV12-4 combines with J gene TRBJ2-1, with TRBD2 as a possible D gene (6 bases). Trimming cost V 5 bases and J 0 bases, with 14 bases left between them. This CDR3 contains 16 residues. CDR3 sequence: CASSHPSASSYNEQFF. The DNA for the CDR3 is TGTGCCAGCAGTCATCCTAGCGCGAGCTCCTACAATGAGCAGTTCTTC.

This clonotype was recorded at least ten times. Here the CDR3 DNA reads TGTGCCAGCAGTTACTCGCCCGAGGACTCCGAGAGAGGCAATGAGCAGTTCTTC. It yields the protein CASSYSPEDSERGNEQFF. V is TRBV6-5 and J is TRBJ2-1; possibly TRBD2 for D (5 bases). The V and J ends lost 0 bases and 6 bases respectively, with 21 bases between them. The germline V gene has CDR1 MNHEY and CDR2 SVGAGI. CDR3 length equals 18 residues.

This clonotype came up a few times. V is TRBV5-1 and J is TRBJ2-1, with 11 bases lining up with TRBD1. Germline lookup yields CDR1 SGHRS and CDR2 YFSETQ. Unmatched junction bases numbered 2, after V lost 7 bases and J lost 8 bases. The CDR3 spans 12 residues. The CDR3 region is CASGTGGYEQFF. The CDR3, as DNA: TGCGCCAGCGGGACAGGGGGGTATGAGCAGTTCTTC.

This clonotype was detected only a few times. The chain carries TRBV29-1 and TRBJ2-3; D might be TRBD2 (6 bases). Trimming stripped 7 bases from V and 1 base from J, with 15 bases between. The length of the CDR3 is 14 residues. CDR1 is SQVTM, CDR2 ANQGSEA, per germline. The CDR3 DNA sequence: TGCAGCGCCGACCGGGACTTAGGCACAGATACGCAGTATTTT. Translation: CSADRDLGTDTQYF.

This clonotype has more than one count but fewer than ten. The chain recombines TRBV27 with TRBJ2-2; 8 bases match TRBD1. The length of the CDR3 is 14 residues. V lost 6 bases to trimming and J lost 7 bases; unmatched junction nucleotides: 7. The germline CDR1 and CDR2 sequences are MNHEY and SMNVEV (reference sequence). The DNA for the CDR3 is TGTGCCAGCAGGCCACAGGGGGTCGGCGGGGAGCTGTTTTTT. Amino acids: CASRPQGVGGELFF.

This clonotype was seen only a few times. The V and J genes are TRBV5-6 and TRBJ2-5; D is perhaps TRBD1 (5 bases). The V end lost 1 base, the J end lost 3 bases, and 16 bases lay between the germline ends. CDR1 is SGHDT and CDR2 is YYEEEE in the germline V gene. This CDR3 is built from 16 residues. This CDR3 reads CASSLYGAGAKETQYF. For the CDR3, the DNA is TGTGCCAGCAGCTTGTATGGGGCAGGTGCAAAAGAGACCCAGTACTTC. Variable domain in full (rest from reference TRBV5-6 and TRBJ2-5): DAGVTQSPTHLIKTRGQQVTLRCSPKSGHDTVSWYQQALGQGPQFIFQYYEEEERQRGNFPDRFSGHQFPNYSSELNVNALLLGDSALYLCASSLYGAGAKETQYFGPGTRLLVL.

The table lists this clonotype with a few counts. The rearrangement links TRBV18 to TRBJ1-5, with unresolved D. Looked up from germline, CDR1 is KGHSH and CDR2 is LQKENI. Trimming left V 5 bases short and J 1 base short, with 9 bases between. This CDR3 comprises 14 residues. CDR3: CASSKEVSNQPQHF. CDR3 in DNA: TGTGCCAGCTCAAAAGAGGTCAGCAATCAGCCCCAGCATTTT.

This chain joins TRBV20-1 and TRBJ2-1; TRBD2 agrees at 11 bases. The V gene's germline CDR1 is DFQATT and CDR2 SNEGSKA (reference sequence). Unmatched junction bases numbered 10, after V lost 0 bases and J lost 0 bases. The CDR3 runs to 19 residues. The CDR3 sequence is CSARDFLAGGQSSYNEQFF. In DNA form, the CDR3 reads TGCAGTGCTAGAGATTTTCTAGCGGGAGGCCAGAGCTCCTACAATGAGCAGTTCTTC.

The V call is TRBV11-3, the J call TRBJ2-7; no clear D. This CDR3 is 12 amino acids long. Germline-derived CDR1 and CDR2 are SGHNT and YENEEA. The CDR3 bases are TGTGCCAGCAGCTTAGGGGCCCTGGGGATTCACGTC. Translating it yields CASSLGALGIHV.

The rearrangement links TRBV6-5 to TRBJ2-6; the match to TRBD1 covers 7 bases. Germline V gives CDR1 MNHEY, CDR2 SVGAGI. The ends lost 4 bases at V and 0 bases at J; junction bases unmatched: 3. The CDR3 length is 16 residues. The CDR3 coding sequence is TGTGCCAGCAGTTGGGACAGCCTCTCTGGGGCCAACGTCCTGACTTTC. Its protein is CASSWDSLSGANVLTF.

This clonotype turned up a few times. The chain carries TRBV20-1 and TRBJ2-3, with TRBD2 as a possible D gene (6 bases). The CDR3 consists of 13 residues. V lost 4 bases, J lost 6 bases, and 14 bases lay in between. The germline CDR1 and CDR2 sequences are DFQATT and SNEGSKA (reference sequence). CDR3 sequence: CSAITDYPDTQYF. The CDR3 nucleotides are TGCAGTGCTATAACGGACTACCCGGATACGCAGTATTTT.

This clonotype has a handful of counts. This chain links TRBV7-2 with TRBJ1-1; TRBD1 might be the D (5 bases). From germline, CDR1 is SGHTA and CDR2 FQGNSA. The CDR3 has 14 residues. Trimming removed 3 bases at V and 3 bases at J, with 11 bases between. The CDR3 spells CASSFEEGYTEAFF. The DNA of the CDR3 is TGTGCCAGCAGCTTTGAGGAGGGGTACACTGAAGCTTTCTTT.

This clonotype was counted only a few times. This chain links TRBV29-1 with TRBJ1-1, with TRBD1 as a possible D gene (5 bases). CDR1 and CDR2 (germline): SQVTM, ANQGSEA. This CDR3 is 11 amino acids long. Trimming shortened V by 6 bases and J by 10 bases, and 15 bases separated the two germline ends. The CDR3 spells CSVGTGTAAFF. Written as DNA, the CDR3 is TGCAGCGTGGGAACCGGGACCGCAGCTTTCTTT.

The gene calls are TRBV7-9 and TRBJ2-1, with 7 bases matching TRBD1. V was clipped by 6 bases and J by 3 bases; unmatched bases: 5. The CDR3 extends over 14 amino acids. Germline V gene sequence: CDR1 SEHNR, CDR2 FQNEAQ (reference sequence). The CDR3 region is CASRMTGNYNEQFF. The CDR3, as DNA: TGTGCCAGCAGGATGACAGGGAACTACAATGAGCAGTTCTTC.

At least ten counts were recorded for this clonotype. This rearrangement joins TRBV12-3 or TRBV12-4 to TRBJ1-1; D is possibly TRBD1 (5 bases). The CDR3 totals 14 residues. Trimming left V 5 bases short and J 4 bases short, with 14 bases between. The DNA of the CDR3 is TGTGCCAGCAGTCCTAGCAGGGTGGGCACTGAAGCTTTCTTT. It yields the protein CASSPSRVGTEAFF.

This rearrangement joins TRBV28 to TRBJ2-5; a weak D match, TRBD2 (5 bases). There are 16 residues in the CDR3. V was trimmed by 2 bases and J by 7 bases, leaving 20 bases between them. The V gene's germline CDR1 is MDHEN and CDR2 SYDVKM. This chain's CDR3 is CASSLIGGSGRSTQYF. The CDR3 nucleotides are TGTGCCAGCAGTTTAATTGGAGGCAGCGGACGGTCGACCCAGTACTTC.

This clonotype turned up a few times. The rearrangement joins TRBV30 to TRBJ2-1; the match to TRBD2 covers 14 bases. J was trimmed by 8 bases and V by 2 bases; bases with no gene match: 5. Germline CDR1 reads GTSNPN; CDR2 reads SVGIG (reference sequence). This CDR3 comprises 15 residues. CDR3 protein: CAWSLAGLAGDEQFF. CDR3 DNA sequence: TGTGCCTGGAGTTTAGCGGGACTAGCGGGAGATGAGCAGTTCTTC.

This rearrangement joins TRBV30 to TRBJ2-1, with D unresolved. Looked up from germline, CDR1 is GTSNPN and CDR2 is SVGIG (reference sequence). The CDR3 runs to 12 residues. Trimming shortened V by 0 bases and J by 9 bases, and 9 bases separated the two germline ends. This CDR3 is CAWSVMGSEQFF. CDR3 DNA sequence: TGTGCCTGGAGTGTAATGGGATCTGAGCAGTTCTTC.

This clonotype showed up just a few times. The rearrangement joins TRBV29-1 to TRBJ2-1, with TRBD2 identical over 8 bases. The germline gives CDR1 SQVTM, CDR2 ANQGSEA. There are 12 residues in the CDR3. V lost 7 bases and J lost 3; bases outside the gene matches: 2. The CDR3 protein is CSGSGNYNEQFF. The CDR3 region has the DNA TGCAGCGGTAGCGGGAACTACAATGAGCAGTTCTTC.

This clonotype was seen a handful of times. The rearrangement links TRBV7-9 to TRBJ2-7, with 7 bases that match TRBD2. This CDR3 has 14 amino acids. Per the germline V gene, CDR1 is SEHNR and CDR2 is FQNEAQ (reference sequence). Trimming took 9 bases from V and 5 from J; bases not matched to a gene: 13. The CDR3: CARSWTRVVNEQYF. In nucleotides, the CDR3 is TGTGCCAGATCTTGGACTAGGGTAGTCAACGAGCAGTACTTC. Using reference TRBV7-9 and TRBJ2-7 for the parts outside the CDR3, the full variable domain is DTGVSQNPRHKITKRGQNVTFRCDPISEHNRLYWYRQTLGQGPEFLTYFQNEAQLEKSRLLSDRFSAERPKGSFSTLEIQRTEQGDSAMYLCARSWTRVVNEQYFGPGTRLTVT.

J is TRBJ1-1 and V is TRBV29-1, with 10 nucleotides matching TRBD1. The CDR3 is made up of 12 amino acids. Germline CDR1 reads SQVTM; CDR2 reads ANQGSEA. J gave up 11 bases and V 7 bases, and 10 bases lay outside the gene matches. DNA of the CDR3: TGCAGCGCCGGACAGGGGGTGCGGGTGGCTTTCTTT. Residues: CSAGQGVRVAFF.

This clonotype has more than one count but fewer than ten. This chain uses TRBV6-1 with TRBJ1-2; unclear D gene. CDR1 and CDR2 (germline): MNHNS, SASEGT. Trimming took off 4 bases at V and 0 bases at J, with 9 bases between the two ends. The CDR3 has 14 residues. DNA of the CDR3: TGTGCCAGCAGTGCGCCCGTCCCTAACTATGGCTACACCTTC. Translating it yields CASSAPVPNYGYTF.

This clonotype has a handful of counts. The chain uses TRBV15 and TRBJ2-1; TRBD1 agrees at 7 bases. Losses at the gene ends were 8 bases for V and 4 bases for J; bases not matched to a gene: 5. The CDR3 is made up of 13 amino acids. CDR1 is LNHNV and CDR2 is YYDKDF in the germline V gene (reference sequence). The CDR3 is CATARDSYNEQFF. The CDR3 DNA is TGTGCCACCGCCCGGGACAGTTACAATGAGCAGTTCTTC.

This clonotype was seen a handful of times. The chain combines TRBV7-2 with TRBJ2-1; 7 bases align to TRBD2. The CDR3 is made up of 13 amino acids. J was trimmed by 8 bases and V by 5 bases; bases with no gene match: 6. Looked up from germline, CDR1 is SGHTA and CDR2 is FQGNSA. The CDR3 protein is CASSQTSDYEQFF. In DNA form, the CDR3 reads TGTGCCAGCAGCCAAACTAGCGATTATGAGCAGTTCTTC.

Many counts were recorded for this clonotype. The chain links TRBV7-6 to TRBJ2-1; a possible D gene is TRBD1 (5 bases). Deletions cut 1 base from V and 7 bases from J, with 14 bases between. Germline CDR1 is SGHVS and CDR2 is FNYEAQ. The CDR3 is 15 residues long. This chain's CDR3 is CASSLVSGPINEQFF. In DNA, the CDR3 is TGTGCCAGCAGCTTAGTATCAGGGCCCATAAATGAGCAGTTCTTC. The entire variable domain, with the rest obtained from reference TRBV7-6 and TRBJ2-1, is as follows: GAGVSQSPRYKVTKRGQDVALRCDPISGHVSLYWYRQALGQGPEFLTYFNYEAQQDKSGLPNDRFSAERPEGSISTLTIQRTEQRDSAMYRCASSLVSGPINEQFFGPGTRLTVL.

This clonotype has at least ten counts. This CDR3 is CASSPPAGGYNEQFF. As DNA, the CDR3 is TGTGCCAGCAGTCCCCCAGCGGGAGGGTACAATGAGCAGTTCTTC. The chain recombines TRBV12-3 or TRBV12-4 with TRBJ2-1; 10 nucleotides line up with TRBD2. V trimming: 5 bases; J trimming: 4 bases; junction bases outside the gene matches: 5. CDR3 length equals 15 residues.